These 27 T cell receptor beta chains were sequenced from one sample in a study of radiation and T cells in renal cell carcinoma. Sequencing used immunoSEQ multiplex PCR; TCRdb keeps in-frame clones, though not all of them. The table has about 86,000 clones, around four fifths seen once. Time point described: blood 4 weeks post-SBRT, at nephrectomy. Treatment indicated: 15 Gy SBRT to primary tumor, nephrectomy 4 weeks later. Sequences were derived from blood, sampled from a patient whose treatment included radiotherapy and nephrectomy. These receptors were obtained from a man between 45 and 60 years old with renal cell carcinoma.

The gene calls are TRBV5-1 and TRBJ2-7; the D gene is possibly TRBD1 (5 bases). Trimming stripped 3 bases from V and 1 base from J, with 14 bases between. Germline V gene data show CDR1 as SGHRS and CDR2 as YFSETQ. The CDR3 runs to 15 residues. The CDR3 DNA is TGCGCCAGCAGCTGGGATTGGGGCGAATCCTACGAGCAGTACTTC. Translating it yields CASSWDWGESYEQYF.

This chain connects TRBV6-1 to TRBJ2-5; TRBD1 might be the D (6 bases). Germline V gene data show CDR1 as MNHNS and CDR2 as SASEGT. V was pared by 4 bases and J by 2 bases, with 11 bases between. CDR3 length: 14 residues. The CDR3, as DNA: TGTGCCAGCAGTGCCTCCGGGACACAAGAGACCCAGTACTTC. This translates into CASSASGTQETQYF.

This chain links TRBV5-1 with TRBJ2-1; maybe TRBD2 (6 bases). The germline V and J ends were trimmed by 5 bases and 3 bases, with 12 bases remaining between them. Per germline, CDR1 SGHRS and CDR2 YFSETQ. The CDR3 is 14 amino acids. The CDR3 DNA follows: TGCGCCAGCAGTTCAGGGACTGGCTACAATGAGCAGTTCTTC. It translates to CASSSGTGYNEQFF.

The V call is TRBV19, the J call TRBJ2-2; D is undetermined. Germline V gene data show CDR1 as LNHDA and CDR2 as SQIVND (reference sequence). Trimming stripped 7 bases from V and 2 bases from J, with 5 bases between. CDR3 length: 12 residues. The CDR3 sequence: CASITNTGELFF. The CDR3 DNA is TGTGCCAGTATAACCAACACCGGGGAGCTGTTTTTT.

Of note for this clone: The same CDR3 arises from other DNA sequences in this sample as well. The genes are TRBV30 and TRBJ2-3; D call uncertain. Germline V lookup: CDR1 GTSNPN, CDR2 SVGIG (reference sequence). The CDR3 totals 11 residues. V was shortened by 0 bases and J by 6 bases, with 4 bases between the two germline ends. The DNA for the CDR3 is TGTGCCTGGAGTGTGGGGGATACGCAGTATTTT. It specifies CAWSVGDTQYF.

The chain's CDR3 is CASSLSGADTQYF. CDR3 coding DNA: TGTGCCAGCAGCTTATCAGGGGCAGATACGCAGTATTTT. The chain has TRBV11-2 and TRBJ2-3, with D tentatively TRBD1 (6 bases). Trimming removed 2 bases at V and 4 bases at J, with 7 bases between. CDR1 SGHAT and CDR2 FQNNGV come from the germline V gene. The CDR3 consists of 13 residues.

This rearrangement joins TRBV29-1 to TRBJ1-2; 7 nucleotides match TRBD1. Germline values: CDR1 SQVTM, CDR2 ANQGSEA. J was trimmed by 7 bases and V by 4 bases; bases with no gene match: 9. This CDR3 is built from 13 residues. DNA of the CDR3: TGCAGCGTTGTTGAGCCGGCAGGGGGTGGCTACACCTTC. Its translation is CSVVEPAGGGYTF.

The chain combines TRBV9 with TRBJ2-3; 8 positions agree with TRBD1. This CDR3 region has 14 residues. V lost 3 bases, J lost 8 bases, and 8 bases stayed unmatched. Per germline, CDR1 SGDLS and CDR2 YYNGEE. As DNA, the CDR3 is TGTGCCAGCAGCGCGGGACAGGCTCCAGGTACGCAGTATTTT. It translates to CASSAGQAPGTQYF.

The chain employs TRBV19 and TRBJ2-6; 10 bases agree with TRBD1. This CDR3 is built from 17 residues. V lost 6 bases and J lost 1; bases outside the gene matches: 6. The V gene's germline CDR1 is LNHDA and CDR2 SQIVND (reference sequence). The CDR3 protein is CASSTGTGVSGANVLTF. For the CDR3, the DNA is TGTGCCAGTAGCACCGGGACAGGGGTGTCTGGGGCCAACGTCCTGACTTTC.

V gene TRBV4-1 combines with J gene TRBJ1-4; no clear D gene. The V end was cut by 6 bases, the J end by 0 bases, with 17 bases between. CDR1 MGHRA and CDR2 YSYEKL come from the germline V gene. The CDR3 runs 17 residues. The CDR3 loop reads CASRAGSRFATNEKLFF. The CDR3 nucleotides read TGCGCCAGCAGGGCGGGCAGTCGTTTTGCAACTAATGAAAAACTGTTTTTT.

As for this clone: This same CDR3 is encoded by further DNA sequences in the sample. The chain has TRBV14 and TRBJ1-2; D ambiguous. This CDR3 has 13 amino acids. Trimming left V 6 bases short and J 4 bases short, with 12 bases between. The V gene's germline CDR1 is SGHDN and CDR2 FVKESK. DNA for the CDR3: TGTGCCAGCAGTCACGGACCGACCTATGGCTACACCTTC. It yields the protein CASSHGPTYGYTF.

The chain combines TRBV7-2 with TRBJ2-2; D may be TRBD2 (5 bases). This CDR3 is built from 17 residues. CDR1 is SGHTA and CDR2 is FQGNSA in the germline V gene. Between the trimmed V and J ends, which lost 1 base and 4 bases, there was a span of 16 bases. The CDR3 sequence is CASSLGWRAEGTGELFF. The CDR3 DNA is TGTGCCAGCAGCTTAGGGTGGCGGGCCGAGGGCACCGGGGAGCTGTTTTTT.

The rearrangement joins TRBV4-1 to TRBJ1-4, with TRBD1 matching over 8 bases. The V segment lost 5 bases and the J segment 0 bases; nucleotides outside the gene matches: 8. The CDR3 is 17 amino acids. Germline CDR1 and CDR2: MGHRA and YSYEKL. The CDR3 spells CASSMTGVETTNEKLFF. For the CDR3, the DNA is TGCGCCAGCAGCATGACAGGGGTAGAAACAACTAATGAAAAACTGTTTTTT.

The chain recombines TRBV18 with TRBJ1-5; D ambiguous. There are 16 residues in the CDR3. Germline CDR1 and CDR2: KGHSH and LQKENI. V gave up 0 bases and J gave up 5 bases, with 14 bases separating them. CDR3 sequence (DNA): TGTGCCAGCTCACCACCGGAAGTTCCGGAATATCAGCCCCAGCATTTT. Translation gives CASSPPEVPEYQPQHF.

CDR3 sequence (DNA): TGTGCCAGCCAACCGGGGAGCGGAGAGACCCAGTACTTC. It translates to CASQPGSGETQYF. The rearrangement joins TRBV9 to TRBJ2-5; maybe TRBD2 (5 bases). Looked up from germline, CDR1 is SGDLS and CDR2 is YYNGEE. CDR3 size: 13 residues. V was clipped by 7 bases and J by 4 bases, with 14 bases between them.

The chain has TRBV9 and TRBJ1-1, with 8 bases identical to TRBD1. V trimming: 0 bases; J trimming: 3 bases; junction bases outside the gene matches: 7. CDR1 is SGDLS and CDR2 is YYNGEE in the germline V gene. This CDR3 region has 16 residues. The CDR3 sequence: CASSVGQGLFDTEAFF. CDR3 sequence (DNA): TGTGCCAGCAGCGTAGGACAGGGGCTGTTTGACACTGAAGCTTTCTTT.

The rearrangement joins TRBV7-2 to TRBJ2-2; 10 bases are a match to TRBD1. Germline loops: CDR1 SGHTA, CDR2 FQGNSA. J lost 5 bases, V lost 3 bases, and 9 bases had no gene match. The CDR3 extends over 17 amino acids. The CDR3 DNA is TGTGCCAGCAGCTTCCCCCCGGGACAGGGGCTAACCGGGGAGCTGTTTTTT. Amino acids: CASSFPPGQGLTGELFF.

The rearrangement uses TRBV18 and TRBJ2-7, with 9 nucleotides matching TRBD1. The ends lost 5 bases at V and 4 bases at J; junction bases unmatched: 18. In germline, CDR1 is KGHSH, CDR2 LQKENI. The CDR3 is made up of 18 amino acids. CDR3 DNA: TGTGCCAGCTCATTCGCAGCTAACAGGGGGCGCTTAGTTTACGAGCAGTACTTC. It yields the protein CASSFAANRGRLVYEQYF.

The V call is TRBV27, the J call TRBJ2-7; 8 bases match TRBD1. V lost 5 bases to trimming and J lost 3 bases; unmatched junction nucleotides: 6. The CDR3 spans 14 residues. The germline V gene encodes CDR1 MNHEY and CDR2 SMNVEV (reference sequence). DNA of the CDR3: TGTGCCAGCAGTAGCAGGACAGGGCACTACGAGCAGTACTTC. Translation gives CASSSRTGHYEQYF.

The gene calls are TRBV29-1 and TRBJ2-1; 9 bases map to TRBD1. The germline CDR1 and CDR2 sequences are SQVTM and ANQGSEA. There are 14 residues in the CDR3. Germline trimming cut 4 bases from V and 1 base from J; bases unmatched to any gene: 2. CDR3 loop: CSVAGTGSYNEQFF. The CDR3 DNA reads as TGCAGCGTTGCCGGGACAGGGTCCTACAATGAGCAGTTCTTC.

The V gene is TRBV5-4, the J gene TRBJ2-3; D may correspond to TRBD1 or TRBD2 (5 bases each). The CDR3 is made up of 12 amino acids. V lost 2 bases and J lost 8, with 9 bases in between. Germline V lookup: CDR1 SGHNT, CDR2 YYREEE (reference sequence). The CDR3 loop reads CASSFPRGTQYF. CDR3 coding DNA: TGTGCCAGCAGCTTCCCGAGGGGTACGCAGTATTTT. Using reference TRBV5-4 and TRBJ2-3 for the parts outside the CDR3, the full variable domain is ETGVTQSPTHLIKTRGQQVTLRCSSQSGHNTVSWYQQALGQGPQFIFQYYREEENGRGNFPPRFSGLQFPNYSSELNVNALELDDSALYLCASSFPRGTQYFGPGTRLTVL.

This chain joins TRBV7-9 and TRBJ1-2; 7 bases align to TRBD1. The CDR3 covers 12 residues. Germline lookup yields CDR1 SEHNR and CDR2 FQNEAQ (reference sequence). V trimming: 5 bases; J trimming: 7 bases; junction bases outside the gene matches: 4. CDR3 DNA sequence: TGTGCCAGCAGCCGGGACAGCATTGGCTACACCTTC. Its translation is CASSRDSIGYTF.

This chain links TRBV7-9 with TRBJ1-2, with unresolved D. The CDR3 has 13 amino acids. The ends were cut back, 4 bases at V and 1 base at J, with 7 bases in the middle. CDR1 and CDR2 (germline): SEHNR, FQNEAQ (reference sequence). In nucleotides, the CDR3 is TGTGCCAGCAGCTACAGAGTTAACTATGGCTACACCTTC. This sequence encodes CASSYRVNYGYTF.

The V and J genes are TRBV18 and TRBJ2-7, with D possibly matching TRBD1 (5 bases). V was cut by 6 bases and J by 3 bases, with 12 bases left in between. The CDR3 loop spans 13 amino acids. CDR1 and CDR2 from the germline V gene are KGHSH and LQKENI. CDR3 in DNA: TGTGCCAGCTCTCCGACAGAAAGCTACGAGCAGTACTTC. This gives the protein CASSPTESYEQYF.

The chain has TRBV7-9 and TRBJ1-2; the D gene is possibly TRBD1 (5 bases). V was cut by 0 bases and J by 7 bases, with 15 bases left in between. Germline CDR1 reads SEHNR; CDR2 reads FQNEAQ (reference sequence). This CDR3 is built from 15 residues. The CDR3: CASSLAHRLPGGYTF. The CDR3 region has the DNA TGTGCCAGCAGCTTAGCCCACAGGCTCCCTGGTGGCTACACCTTC.

The chain employs TRBV29-1 and TRBJ2-3; D is ambiguous. Germline values: CDR1 SQVTM, CDR2 ANQGSEA. Trimming removed 3 bases at V and 3 bases at J, with 7 bases between. The CDR3 runs 12 residues. The CDR3 bases are TGCAGCGTTGATCTAGAGACAGATACGCAGTATTTT. Translating it yields CSVDLETDTQYF.

The J gene is TRBJ1-1, the V gene TRBV28; D gene unclear. Germline V gives CDR1 MDHEN, CDR2 SYDVKM. This CDR3 has 12 residues. V was clipped by 4 bases and J by 7 bases, with 10 bases between them. CDR3 sequence reads: CASSYGNGEAFF. CDR3 coding DNA: TGTGCCAGCAGTTATGGGAACGGTGAAGCTTTCTTT.